The 14 T cell receptor beta chains in this list originate from one sample, sequenced in a study of T cell repertoires in cytomegalovirus infection. TCRdb recomputed calls from the reads with MiXCR, one row per CDR3 protein. The table has about 480,000 distinct CDR3 sequences, around 35% seen once. What these receptors recognize is not known. The specimen comprised cultured PBMCs, sampled from culture after CMV antigen stimulation. The receptors derive from a human donor in good health (CMV status not recorded). Some clones in this sample may be carry-over from other donors' samples.

This clonotype has only a few counts. The J gene is TRBJ2-2, the V gene TRBV6-5; D unclear. The ends were cut back, 2 bases at V and 4 bases at J, with 14 bases in the middle. This CDR3 has 16 residues. The germline gives CDR1 MNHEY, CDR2 SVGAGI. CDR3 in amino acids: CASSYEWKGGTGELFF. In DNA, the CDR3 is TGTGCCAGCAGTTACGAGTGGAAGGGCGGCACCGGGGAGCTGTTTTTT.

The table lists this clonotype with a few counts. The chain combines TRBV28 with TRBJ1-5; TRBD1 might be the D (5 bases). The germline V and J ends were trimmed by 6 bases and 6 bases, with 18 bases remaining between them. This CDR3 is 15 amino acids long. CDR1 MDHEN and CDR2 SYDVKM come from the germline V gene. CDR3 nucleotide sequence: TGTGCCAGCAGGCTGGGACGGCTTCGAGTTCAGCCCCAGCATTTT. This translates into CASRLGRLRVQPQHF.

The V gene is TRBV6-2 or TRBV6-3, the J gene TRBJ2-1; 7 positions match TRBD2. From germline, CDR1 is MNHEY and CDR2 SVGEGT. With 0 bases clipped from V and 5 bases from J, the junction kept 7 bases outside the gene matches. CDR3 length: 16 amino acids. DNA for the CDR3: TGTGCCAGCAGTTACTCGGGAGGGACTTCCAACAATGAGCAGTTCTTC. It specifies CASSYSGGTSNNEQFF.

The J gene is TRBJ2-1, the V gene TRBV12-3 or TRBV12-4; possibly TRBD2 for D (5 bases). The CDR3 spans 15 residues. The V end lost 5 bases, the J end lost 3 bases, and 14 bases lay between the germline ends. The CDR3 loop is CASSPQTTNYNEQFF. CDR3 DNA: TGTGCCAGCAGTCCCCAGACTACTAACTACAATGAGCAGTTCTTC.

The V gene is TRBV4-1, the J gene TRBJ2-2, with 8 nucleotides matching TRBD1. V dropped 0 bases and J dropped 7; count of bases not matched to a gene: 7. The germline V gene has CDR1 MGHRA and CDR2 YSYEKL. This CDR3 is 16 amino acids long. The CDR3 DNA follows: TGCGCCAGCAGCCAAGAACAGGGGGTAATTGGCGGGGAGCTGTTTTTT. Protein sequence: CASSQEQGVIGGELFF.

The chain has TRBV28 and TRBJ2-1; D is unclear. Looked up from germline, CDR1 is MDHEN and CDR2 is SYDVKM. The CDR3 contains 14 residues. V was shortened by 5 bases and J by 6 bases, with 14 bases between the two germline ends. The CDR3 protein is CASSGSVWGNEQFF. In nucleotides, the CDR3 is TGTGCCAGCAGTGGCAGCGTGTGGGGCAATGAGCAGTTCTTC.

The CDR3 nucleotides read TGTGCCACCAACGGACAGGCCTCGAGGAATGAGCAGTTCTTC. Amino acids: CATNGQASRNEQFF. This chain uses TRBV24-1 with TRBJ2-1; 7 bases are shared with TRBD1. This CDR3 has 14 amino acids. V lost 8 bases and J lost 7; bases outside the gene matches: 10. Germline V CDR1 and CDR2: KGHDR, SFDVKD.

At least ten counts were recorded for this clonotype. CDR3 sequence: CASSLPGRDEQYF. CDR3 in DNA: TGTGCCAGCAGCTTACCTGGGCGCGACGAGCAGTACTTC. The chain couples TRBV7-2 to TRBJ2-7; D uncertain. The CDR3 has 13 amino acids. The germline V gene has CDR1 SGHTA and CDR2 FQGNSA. Trimming removed 2 bases at V and 5 bases at J, with 10 bases between.

This sequence joins TRBV7-9 and TRBJ1-1; D gene uncertain. The germline CDR1 and CDR2 sequences are SEHNR and FQNEAQ (reference sequence). V lost 5 bases and J 0 bases, leaving 13 bases between the germline ends. The CDR3 runs to 15 residues. The CDR3 is CASSHTFGMNTEAFF. The CDR3 nucleotides read TGTGCCAGCAGCCACACGTTCGGGATGAACACTGAAGCTTTCTTT.

The rearrangement links TRBV10-2 to TRBJ1-2, with 7 bases fitting TRBD1. The CDR3 runs 14 residues. Unmatched junction bases numbered 8, after V lost 3 bases and J lost 7 bases. CDR1 and CDR2 (germline): WSHSY, SAAADI. The CDR3 DNA is TGCGCCAGCAGTGACCTTCAGGGGGAAGTTGGCTACACCTTC. Translated, it gives CASSDLQGEVGYTF.

The V and J genes are TRBV27 and TRBJ1-1, with D perhaps TRBD1 (6 bases). This CDR3 has 13 residues. In germline, CDR1 is MNHEY, CDR2 SMNVEV (reference sequence). V lost 7 bases to trimming and J lost 2 bases, with 11 bases between them. CDR3 sequence (DNA): TGTGCCAGCAACTTGGGACAAAACACTGAAGCTTTCTTT. Its translation is CASNLGQNTEAFF.

This clonotype has only one observation. CDR3 coding DNA: TGCAGCGTTGCGCGGGGACTCTATGGCTACACCTTC. Its translation is CSVARGLYGYTF. J is TRBJ1-2 and V is TRBV29-1; TRBD1 is a possible D gene (5 bases). The V and J ends lost 4 bases and 4 bases respectively, with 10 bases between them. This CDR3 region has 12 residues. Germline CDR1 SQVTM, CDR2 ANQGSEA. Drawing the rest from reference TRBV29-1 and TRBJ1-2, the complete variable domain is SAVISQKPSRDICQRGTSLTIQCQVDSQVTMMFWYRQQPGQSLTLIATANQGSEATYESGFVIDKFPISRPNLTFSTLTVSNMSPEDSSIYLCSVARGLYGYTFGSGTRLTVV.

This clonotype was found a few times. The CDR3 DNA follows: TGTGCCAGCAGTTTAGTGGGGGGCGTTGCGTCAGCTTTCTTT. It specifies CASSLVGGVASAFF. V gene TRBV28 combines with J gene TRBJ1-1, with D possibly being TRBD1 (6 bases). Trimming pared 2 bases from V and 10 bases from J, leaving 17 bases between. Germline CDR1 and CDR2: MDHEN and SYDVKM. The CDR3 has 14 residues. The whole variable domain, remainder taken from reference TRBV28 and TRBJ1-1, is DVKVTQSSRYLVKRTGEKVFLECVQDMDHENMFWYRQDPGLGLRLIYFSYDVKMKEKGDIPEGYSVSREKKERFSLILESASTNQTSMYLCASSLVGGVASAFFGQGTRLTVV.

The rearrangement links TRBV5-6 to TRBJ2-1, with D uncertain. There are 16 residues in the CDR3. The germline CDR1 and CDR2 sequences are SGHDT and YYEEEE. The germline V and J ends were trimmed by 0 bases and 3 bases, with 13 bases remaining between them. The CDR3 loop reads CASSLGASVHYNEQFF. CDR3 DNA sequence: TGTGCCAGCAGCTTGGGGGCTAGTGTACACTACAATGAGCAGTTCTTC.